These T cell receptor beta chains were read from a single sample in a study of blood T cell repertoires in COVID-19. Libraries were prepared by immunoSEQ multiplex PCR; TCRdb keeps only in-frame clonotypes and omits some of them. The sample holds about 110,000 clones; roughly 85% are singletons and the top ten take approximately 4.8%. Sequencing used peripheral blood. The receptor set was obtained from a human donor in a cohort sampled during active COVID-19. Each CDR3 is given with its conserved first and last residue. A D gene is named only where the DNA matches it firmly. Only some rows state a clone size, as once, few, many or a class for expanded clones.

d_call	v_call	clone_size	j_call	cdr3_aa	cdr3_nt
TRBD2	TRBV19	NA	TRBJ2-3	CASTLIAGVDTDTQYF	TGTGCCAGTACTCTGATAGCGGGGGTAGACACAGATACGCAGTATTTT
NA	TRBV3-1/TRBV3-2	NA	TRBJ1-3	CASSQDGYGGAGNTIYF	TGTGCCAGCAGCCAAGATGGTTACGGGGGAGCCGGAAACACCATATATTTT
NA	TRBV6-5	NA	TRBJ2-7	CASYGTSPEQYF	TGTGCCAGTTACGGGACAAGTCCCGAGCAGTACTTC
TRBD1	TRBV27	NA	TRBJ1-1	CASSPRGLLNTEAFF	TGTGCCAGCAGTCCCAGGGGGCTTCTAAACACTGAAGCTTTCTTT
NA	TRBV7-2	NA	TRBJ2-1	CASSLPTRNEQFF	TGTGCCAGCAGCCTACCGACTCGCAATGAGCAGTTCTTC
NA	TRBV19	NA	TRBJ2-7	CASSIDNSYEQYF	TGTGCCAGTAGTATAGACAACTCCTACGAGCAGTACTTC
NA	TRBV28	NA	TRBJ1-3	CASSFLGLEEDGNTIYF	TGTGCCAGCAGTTTTCTTGGACTTGAGGAAGATGGAAACACCATATATTTT
NA	TRBV6-6	few	TRBJ1-5	CASSYSRPNTMPQHF	TGTGCCAGCAGTTACTCGAGACCGAATACTATGCCCCAGCATTTT
NA	TRBV7-3	NA	TRBJ2-3	CASSLQGPTDTQYF	TGTGCCAGCAGCCTCCAGGGGCCCACAGATACGCAGTATTTT
NA	TRBV29-1	NA	TRBJ1-5	CSVYENSNQPQHF	TGCAGCGTCTATGAAAATAGCAATCAGCCCCAGCATTTT
TRBD1	TRBV9	NA	TRBJ1-2	CASSVAEQGDGYTF	TGTGCCAGCAGCGTAGCTGAACAGGGGGACGGCTACACCTTC
NA	TRBV18	NA	TRBJ2-2	CASSPSGTNTGELFF	TGTGCCAGCTCACCGTCCGGGACGAACACCGGGGAGCTGTTTTTT
TRBD2	TRBV27	NA	TRBJ2-3	CASSLAGGTDTQYF	TGTGCCAGCAGTTTGGCGGGGGGCACAGATACGCAGTATTTT
TRBD1	TRBV3-1/TRBV3-2	NA	TRBJ2-5	CASSQAGRGTQETQYF	TGTGCCAGCAGCCAGGCCGGCAGGGGGACACAAGAGACCCAGTACTTC
NA	TRBV10-2	NA	TRBJ2-7	CASSGQVVTYEQYF	TGCGCCAGCAGTGGGCAGGTAGTAACCTACGAGCAGTACTTC
TRBD1	TRBV7-9	NA	TRBJ2-4	CASSPTGSTQYF	TGTGCCAGCAGCCCGACAGGGTCTACTCAGTACTTC
NA	TRBV7-9	once	TRBJ2-1	CASSLSVWGVHNEQFF	TGTGCCAGCAGCTTATCGGTTTGGGGGGTACACAATGAGCAGTTCTTC
NA	TRBV3-1/TRBV3-2	NA	TRBJ2-4	CASSRGPGNIQYF	TGTGCCAGCAGCCGAGGCCCGGGGAACATTCAGTACTTC
TRBD2	TRBV5-1	NA	TRBJ2-3	CASSLGLAGGITDTQYF	TGCGCCAGCAGCTTGGGACTAGCGGGAGGGATCACAGATACGCAGTATTTT
TRBD2	TRBV2	NA	TRBJ2-3	CASFGLAGGPPTDTQYF	TGTGCCAGCTTTGGACTAGCGGGAGGCCCCCCCACAGATACGCAGTATTTT
NA	TRBV29-1	NA	TRBJ1-1	CSVRGTQNTEAFF	TGCAGCGTTCGTGGCACCCAGAACACTGAAGCTTTCTTT
NA	TRBV6-5	once	TRBJ2-5	CASSKGLPGWAQYF	TGTGCCAGCAGTAAGGGACTTCCCGGTTGGGCCCAGTACTTC
NA	TRBV7-2	NA	TRBJ1-1	CASSLLQGYTEAFF	TGTGCCAGCAGCTTACTGCAGGGGTACACTGAAGCTTTCTTT
NA	TRBV9	NA	TRBJ2-1	CASSGGPEQFF	TGTGCCAGCAGCGGAGGGCCCGAGCAGTTCTTC
TRBD2	TRBV28	NA	TRBJ2-1	CASSLRGTSVYNEQFF	TGTGCCAGCAGTCTTCGCGGGACTAGCGTCTACAATGAGCAGTTCTTC
NA	TRBV7-9	NA	TRBJ1-2	CASSLAPTALTNYGYTF	TGTGCCAGCAGCTTAGCGCCAACAGCACTCACTAACTATGGCTACACCTTC
TRBD1	TRBV28	once	TRBJ2-3	CASSPVRGRGPDTQYF	TGTGCCAGCAGTCCCGTCCGGGGCAGGGGGCCAGATACGCAGTATTTT
NA	TRBV7-3	NA	TRBJ1-1	CASSLTHGMNTEAFF	TGTGCCAGCAGCTTAACCCACGGGATGAACACTGAAGCTTTCTTT
NA	TRBV6-5	NA	TRBJ1-5	CASTTGNQPQHF	TGTGCCTCAACCACAGGGAATCAGCCCCAGCATTTT
TRBD1	TRBV7-9	once	TRBJ2-7	CASSLKTGGSYEQYF	TGTGCCAGCAGCTTAAAGACAGGGGGCAGCTACGAGCAGTACTTC
TRBD2	TRBV5-1	NA	TRBJ2-3	CASSSGFSGGWTDTQYF	TGCGCCAGCAGCTCAGGTTTTAGCGGGGGGTGGACAGATACGCAGTATTTT
TRBD1	TRBV9	NA	TRBJ1-1	CASSAGQGWTEAFF	TGTGCCAGCAGCGCGGGACAGGGTTGGACTGAAGCTTTCTTT
TRBD1	TRBV2	NA	TRBJ2-2	CASWGQGTGELFF	TGTGCCAGCTGGGGACAGGGCACCGGGGAGCTGTTTTTT
NA	TRBV28	NA	TRBJ2-7	CASSLLQGEQYF	TGTGCCAGCAGTTTACTTCAGGGGGAGCAGTACTTC
TRBD2	TRBV28	NA	TRBJ2-7	CASSLYPGLAGAGSYEQYF	TGTGCCAGCAGTTTATACCCCGGACTAGCGGGAGCGGGGTCCTACGAGCAGTACTTC
TRBD1	TRBV28	NA	TRBJ1-6	CASNHDRGLDNSPLHF	TGTGCCAGCAACCATGACAGGGGATTAGATAATTCACCCCTCCACTTT
NA	TRBV3-1/TRBV3-2	NA	TRBJ1-1	CASSQVGGETEAFF	TGTGCCAGCAGCCAAGTGGGGGGGGAGACTGAAGCTTTCTTT
TRBD2	TRBV10-3	NA	TRBJ2-1	CATRTSATSYNEQFF	TGTGCCACCCGGACTAGCGCTACCTCCTACAATGAGCAGTTCTTC
NA	TRBV28	NA	TRBJ1-1	CASRLQRNTEAFF	TGTGCCAGCAGGCTACAGAGGAACACTGAAGCTTTCTTT
TRBD1	TRBV28	NA	TRBJ2-5	CASSLPGQRFSRAQYF	TGTGCCAGCAGTTTACCGGGACAGAGATTCTCAAGGGCCCAGTACTTC
NA	TRBV6-5	NA	TRBJ2-7	CASSNLQGKGYEQYF	TGTGCCAGCAGTAACCTACAGGGAAAGGGCTACGAGCAGTACTTC
TRBD1	TRBV19	few	TRBJ1-1	CASIRGQGAEAFF	TGTGCCAGTATCAGGGGACAGGGGGCTGAAGCTTTCTTT
TRBD2	TRBV9	NA	TRBJ2-3	CASSPTSDTDTQYF	TGTGCCAGCAGCCCCACTAGCGACACAGATACGCAGTATTTT
NA	TRBV27	NA	TRBJ2-3	CASRLALRTDTQYF	TGTGCCAGCAGGTTAGCTCTACGCACAGATACGCAGTATTTT
TRBD1	TRBV14	NA	TRBJ1-2	CASSRQPRDRGNGYTF	TGTGCCAGCAGTCGACAACCCCGGGACAGGGGTAATGGCTACACCTTC
TRBD1	TRBV7-8	NA	TRBJ2-3	CASRPYNAGGTDTQYF	TGTGCCAGCAGACCCTACAATGCAGGGGGCACGGATACGCAGTATTTT
TRBD1	TRBV9	NA	TRBJ2-2	CASSVSSGGANTGELFF	TGTGCCAGCAGCGTATCCTCAGGGGGCGCGAACACCGGGGAGCTGTTTTTT
TRBD1	TRBV5-1	NA	TRBJ1-3	CASKPTQGASGNTIYF	TGCGCCAGCAAACCAACACAGGGGGCTTCTGGAAACACCATATATTTT
NA	TRBV11-2	NA	TRBJ2-7	CASSSPGDRYEQYF	TGTGCCAGCAGCTCCCCAGGGGACCGCTACGAGCAGTACTTC
NA	TRBV14	few	TRBJ1-2	CASSPLGGAAGGYGYTF	TGTGCCAGCAGCCCATTAGGAGGGGCCGCGGGAGGTTATGGCTACACCTTC
NA	TRBV11-2	medium-sized	TRBJ2-2	CASSRGTGELFF	TGTGCCAGCAGTCGGGGCACCGGGGAGCTGTTTTTT
TRBD1	TRBV19	NA	TRBJ2-7	CASSIRQGAYEQYF	TGTGCCAGTAGTATTCGACAGGGAGCCTACGAGCAGTACTTC
TRBD1	TRBV5-1	NA	TRBJ2-2	CASSPLAPGQGADGELFF	TGCGCCAGCAGCCCGTTAGCTCCGGGACAGGGGGCAGACGGGGAGCTGTTTTTT